This is a list of T cell receptor beta chains from one sample in a study of technical replicates of blood from several donors. Sequencing used immunoSEQ multiplex PCR; TCRdb keeps in-frame clones, though not all of them. Here the sample spans almost 70,000 clones, approximately 89% being singletons. Material: PBMCs. These receptors all stem from a human donor in good health. Some clones in this sample may be carry-over from other donors' samples. CDR3s include the opening cysteine and the closing phenylalanine or tryptophan. The D gene is left open where the match is weak. Size tells how often a clone was seen (once, few, many) or the class of an expanded clone, and some rows leave it out.

TRBJ2-2 once TRBV2 . CASFERPGELFF TGTGCCAGCTTCGAGCGCCCCGGGGAGCTGTTTTTT
TRBJ1-6 once TRBV27 TRBD1 CASSLTGTGVGGSPLHF TGTGCCAGCAGTCTAACCGGGACAGGGGTCGGAGGTTCACCCCTCCACTTT
TRBJ1-2 . TRBV27 . CASSLFPGNAGYTF TGTGCCAGCAGTTTATTCCCAGGGAACGCTGGCTACACCTTC
TRBJ2-1 . TRBV4-2 . CASSQRDIPNNEQFF TGTGCCAGCAGCCAGAGGGACATCCCGAACAATGAGCAGTTCTTC
TRBJ2-7 . TRBV19 TRBD2 CASRRTSGSSYEQYF TGTGCCAGTAGAAGGACTAGCGGGAGCTCCTACGAGCAGTACTTC
TRBJ1-1 . TRBV6-5 . CASSYSIQGGTEAFF TGTGCCAGCAGTTACTCTATACAGGGCGGCACTGAAGCTTTCTTT
TRBJ2-1 . TRBV5-4 . CASSLGGSALSYNEQFF TGTGCCAGCAGCTTGGGGGGTAGCGCTTTATCCTACAATGAGCAGTTCTTC
TRBJ2-1 . TRBV5-1 TRBD2 CASSLGPGLAELEQFF TGCGCCAGCAGCTTGGGTCCTGGACTAGCCGAACTTGAGCAGTTCTTC
TRBJ2-4 . TRBV12-5 . CASAETGLAKNIQYF TGTGCTAGTGCCGAAACAGGGTTAGCCAAAAACATTCAGTACTTC
TRBJ2-2 large TRBV29-1 . CSVFTGAGELFF TGCAGCGTATTTACCGGGGCCGGGGAGCTGTTTTTT
TRBJ2-5 . TRBV29-1 . CSVDSTAETQYF TGCAGCGTCGACTCCACGGCTGAGACCCAGTACTTC
TRBJ2-7 . TRBV7-8 . CASSHSANLGVEQYF TGTGCCAGCAGCCACTCGGCTAACCTAGGGGTCGAGCAGTACTTC
TRBJ2-2 few TRBV29-1 TRBD1 CSVEPRQGAGELFF TGCAGCGTCGAGCCTAGACAGGGGGCCGGGGAGCTGTTTTTT
TRBJ1-1 . TRBV9 . CASSGAPRDTEAFF TGTGCCAGCAGCGGGGCCCCGAGGGACACTGAAGCTTTCTTT
TRBJ2-1 . TRBV4-3 TRBD2 CASSQGGLVYNEQFF TGCGCCAGCAGCCAGGGGGGACTAGTCTACAATGAGCAGTTCTTC
TRBJ1-6 . TRBV4-2 . CASSQDLVGRSPLHF TGTGCCAGCAGCCAAGATCTAGTAGGTCGTTCACCCCTCCACTTT
TRBJ2-5 . TRBV4-1 TRBD2 CASRSIAGQETQYF TGCGCCAGCAGATCGATAGCGGGGCAAGAGACCCAGTACTTC
TRBJ2-3 . TRBV10-3 TRBD1 CAIRTGGAADTQYF TGTGCCATCAGGACAGGGGGCGCCGCAGATACGCAGTATTTT
TRBJ2-1 . TRBV7-3 TRBD1 CASSHTTGAVYNEQFF TGTGCCAGCAGCCATACGACAGGGGCGGTCTACAATGAGCAGTTCTTC
TRBJ2-1 . TRBV14 . CASSRRGTAYNEQFF TGTGCCAGCAGCCGTAGGGGGACGGCCTACAATGAGCAGTTCTTC
TRBJ2-3 . TRBV4-3 . CASSQEGRSSTDTQYF TGCGCCAGCAGCCAAGAAGGGAGAAGTAGCACAGATACGCAGTATTTT
TRBJ1-1 . TRBV7-8 . CASSRTGNTEAFF TGTGCCAGCAGCCGTACCGGGAACACTGAAGCTTTCTTT
TRBJ1-1 . TRBV7-9 TRBD1 CASSTTGEIAEAFF TGTGCCAGCAGCACCACAGGGGAGATTGCTGAAGCTTTCTTT
TRBJ2-3 . TRBV30 TRBD2 CAWSPGLAHADTQYF TGTGCCTGGAGTCCGGGACTAGCTCACGCAGATACGCAGTATTTT
TRBJ2-7 . TRBV5-1 . CASSTRQGGDYEQYF TGCGCCAGCAGCACAAGACAGGGAGGAGACTACGAGCAGTACTTC
TRBJ2-7 . TRBV7-3 . CASSLDPAGEQYF TGTGCCAGCAGCTTAGATCCAGCAGGCGAGCAGTACTTC
TRBJ2-7 . TRBV7-6 TRBD2 CASSVTSGGANEQYF TGTGCCAGCAGCGTCACTAGCGGGGGGGCCAACGAGCAGTACTTC
TRBJ2-7 . TRBV27 . CASSLAGLNEQYF TGTGCCAGCAGTTTGGCAGGGTTGAACGAGCAGTACTTC
TRBJ2-1 few TRBV30 TRBD2 CAWSGLAEYNEQFF TGTGCCTGGAGCGGACTAGCGGAATACAATGAACAGTTCTTC
TRBJ1-4 . TRBV6-1 TRBD1 CASSGTGGDGTNEKLFF TGTGCCAGCAGTGGGACAGGGGGCGATGGAACTAATGAAAAACTGTTTTTT
TRBJ2-2 . TRBV11-1 . CASSLLVGTGELFF TGTGCCAGCAGCTTATTAGTCGGTACCGGGGAGCTGTTTTTT
TRBJ2-2 few TRBV7-7 . CASSLDRTGELFF TGTGCCAGCAGCTTAGATCGGACCGGGGAGCTGTTTTTT
TRBJ2-1 . TRBV5-4 . CASSITGSGSSYNEQFF TGTGCCAGCAGCATCACCGGTAGCGGAAGCTCCTACAATGAGCAGTTCTTC
TRBJ1-5 . TRBV2 . CASSEGPSGVRNQPQHF TGTGCCAGCAGTGAAGGGCCCTCAGGGGTGCGCAATCAGCCCCAGCATTTT
TRBJ1-4 . TRBV29-1 . CSVVSTNEKLFF TGCAGCGTTGTATCAACTAATGAAAAACTGTTTTTT
TRBJ1-2 . TRBV9 TRBD1 CASSRDRGDYGYTF TGTGCCAGCAGCCGGGACAGGGGCGACTATGGCTACACCTTC
TRBJ2-3 . TRBV9 TRBD2 CASSVVTSGGAGTDTQYF TGTGCCAGCAGCGTAGTAACTAGCGGGGGGGCAGGCACAGATACGCAGTATTTT
TRBJ2-1 . TRBV5-6 TRBD2 CASSDGLAGGNEQFF TGTGCCAGCAGCGACGGACTAGCGGGAGGAAATGAGCAGTTCTTC
TRBJ2-1 once TRBV9 . CASSVSGSSYNEQFF TGTGCCAGCAGCGTATCCGGGAGTTCCTACAATGAGCAGTTCTTC
TRBJ1-6 . TRBV19 . CASSVGRSRSYNSPLHF TGTGCCAGTAGTGTAGGACGATCGCGGTCCTATAATTCACCCCTCCACTTT
TRBJ2-2 . TRBV7-3 . CASRDGGLGTGELFF TGTGCCAGCAGGGACGGGGGGCTGGGCACCGGGGAGCTGTTTTTT
TRBJ2-7 . TRBV19 . CASSNLRESAEQYF TGTGCCAGTAGCAACCTAAGGGAGAGTGCCGAGCAGTACTTC
TRBJ1-4 . TRBV19 . CASTRLTEEKLFF TGTGCCAGTACCCGATTGACTGAAGAAAAACTGTTTTTT
TRBJ2-7 . TRBV7-9 TRBD1 CASSSRDRTYEQYF TGTGCCAGCAGCAGTCGGGACAGAACCTACGAGCAGTACTTC
TRBJ2-7 . TRBV7-7 . CASSPRSGFSYEQYF TGTGCCAGCAGCCCGAGGTCAGGGTTCTCCTACGAGCAGTACTTC
TRBJ2-1 . TRBV9 TRBD2 CASSALAGGSNEQFF TGTGCCAGCAGCGCGCTAGCGGGAGGGTCCAATGAGCAGTTCTTC
TRBJ1-2 . TRBV7-2 . CASSLMGEYGYTF TGTGCCAGCAGCTTGATGGGAGAGTATGGCTACACCTTC
TRBJ1-5 . TRBV5-1 TRBD1 CASSPGTGLQPQHF TGCGCCAGCAGCCCCGGGACAGGGTTACAGCCCCAGCATTTT
TRBJ1-3 . TRBV2 TRBD1 CASSLQGALSGNTIYF TGTGCCAGCAGTTTACAGGGGGCTTTATCTGGAAACACCATATATTTT
TRBJ2-7 . TRBV7-2 TRBD1 CASSLARTGALSYEQYF TGTGCCAGCAGCTTAGCGCGGACAGGAGCCCTTTCCTACGAGCAGTACTTC
TRBJ1-4 . TRBV30 . CAWSGTPNEKLFF TGTGCCTGGAGTGGGACACCTAATGAAAAACTGTTTTTT
TRBJ2-2 . TRBV7-8 . CASSLGREFANTGELFF TGTGCCAGCAGCTTAGGTCGGGAGTTCGCGAACACCGGGGAGCTGTTTTTT
TRBJ1-2 . TRBV5-4 TRBD1 CASSGSGTGPLGYTF TGTGCCAGCAGCGGGTCCGGGACAGGCCCCCTTGGCTACACCTTC
TRBJ2-5 . TRBV9 . CASSRAGMGGETQYF TGTGCCAGCAGCCGGGCAGGGATGGGAGGAGAGACCCAGTACTTC
TRBJ2-5 . TRBV11-3 TRBD1 CASSFGTGGRRGQETQYF TGTGCCAGCAGCTTCGGGACAGGGGGCCGGAGGGGGCAAGAGACCCAGTACTTC